This TCR beta chain was sequenced during a study of vaccination and CD4 T cells after COVID-19 (dated by TCRdb to the early 2020s). Broadly, across the study: Convalescent patients had a positive SARS-CoV-2 result on nasal swab PCR, and of these patients, 8 or 9 had mild disease and one had severe disease. The convalescent cohort comprised six males and four females, including two Hispanic individuals, seven Caucasians, two Asians and one multiracial person. Participants received two doses of either the Pfizer-BioNTech BNT162b2 vaccine (n=8) or the Moderna mRNA-1273 vaccine (n=2). Post-COVID blood samples were collected from convalescent patients a median of around 100 days after diagnosis, with a range of roughly 30 to 161 days. Post-vaccine blood samples were collected a median of approximately 77 days after the second vaccine dose, ranging from about 14 to 241 days. The cultures were stimulated with overlapping spike peptide pools from SARS-CoV-2 and from the common cold coronaviruses HCoV-NL63, HCoV-OC43 and HCoV-229E. As controls, cultures received a CEFX viral epitope pool (the positive control), an HIV-1 Nef peptide pool (the negative control), or no peptide at all. In under twelve COVID-19 convalescent patients and several infection-naive healthy vaccine recipients, researchers compared the spike-specific CD4+ TCR repertoire from before mRNA vaccination with the repertoire from after. What the research found in general, with its limitations: In convalescent patients, nearly all vaccine-specific clones (304 of 307) were found to be mono-reactive for SARS-CoV-2 spike rather than cross-reactive with common cold coronaviruses. The study included relatively few convalescent patients and did not analyze early timepoints after natural infection. The median count of SARS-CoV-2-reactive clonotypes went up from around 20 after infection to 30 to 40 after vaccination, although the change was not significant. In convalescent patients, a median approximately 90% of post-vaccine SARS-CoV-2-reactive clones were detected only after vaccination, suggesting vaccine-specific priming.

As regards this clonotype: Its antigen has not been determined. A junction end diverges from the germline sequence, so it may reflect a read error.

To prepare the library, PCR was applied. TCR sequencing of DNA from cultured CD4+ T cells used the Oncomine TCR Beta short-read assay at the Johns Hopkins FTIC core. The QIAamp micro DNA kit was used to extract genomic DNA from the cultured CD4+ T cells. Oncomine TCR Beta libraries made from cultured CD4+ T cells were pooled using unique dual indexes and sequenced on an Illumina iSeq 100. The original methods were these. Non-productive sequences were removed, and CDR3s that did not start with C, did not end with F or W, or were shorter than 7 amino acids were discarded. The MANAFEST web application identified antigen-specific clonotypes by comparing peptide-stimulated wells against reference wells and other culture wells. Positive clones required FDR below 0.05, an odds ratio above 5, and productive frequency above 0.1% in at least two of three replicate wells. Cross-reactive clonotypes were defined as significantly expanded in both SARS-CoV-2 spike wells and at least one common cold coronavirus spike condition. CDR3 homology was assessed with Levenshtein distances (stringdist) and unrooted phylogenetic trees (ape) in R version 3.6.1. TCRdb passed the public sequencing reads through fastp at Q25 and MiXCR, retaining productive beta sequences. Duplicate CDR3 protein sequences are folded into a single record with the most common DNA and genes. The V and J calls reflect TCRdb's pipeline rather than the authors' work. This sample is represented by around 10,000 distinct CDR3 sequences; approximately 56% of them were singletons. The top ten constitute roughly 16% of the sample.

The CDR3 spans 13 residues, from the cysteine through the phenylalanine. Here the CDR3 DNA is all that survives: 39 bases in frame from base 1. CDR1 DFQATT and CDR2 SNEGSKA were looked up in the germline V gene (reference sequence). Taken with the paper, the label for treatment or condition translates to: approximately 9-day PBMC culture with coronavirus spike peptide pools or control peptides (ViraFEST assay). The study used the ViraFEST assay, which expanded antigen-specific T cells with peptide pools and then identified expanded clonotypes by TCR sequencing. Positive SARS-CoV-2 PCR tests in the convalescent patients dated from March to December 2020, before Alpha, Beta and Delta variants emerged in the United States. Each well held about 2.2 million PBMCs cultured in IMDM containing roughly 5% human AB serum and 10 IU/ml IL-2, with around 9.2 ug/ml peptide pools added. On days 3 and 7, half of the culture medium was replaced with fresh IL-2-containing medium. After around 10 days of culture, CD4+ T cells were isolated by negative selection using the EasySep CD4+ T cell isolation kit. PBMCs were separated from whole blood using Ficoll-Paque Plus gradient centrifugation and then either used fresh or cryopreserved at -140C. Each culture condition was generally run in triplicate wells.

The sequencing used cultured CD4+ T cells from blood, collected after SARS-CoV-2 vaccination. The chain employs TRBV20-1 and TRBJ2-6; perhaps TRBD1 is the D gene, with 5 bases matching. The sequence was obtained from a human donor with COVID-19. The CDR3 region: CSARHSGANVLTF. The DNA sequence is TGCAGTGCTCGACACTCTGGGGCCAACGTCCTGACTTTT.